The entry below describes one TCR beta chain. These data originate in a study of response to subunit inactivated influenza vaccine. The CDR3 is 16 residues long. The V gene end was trimmed by 1 base and the J gene end by 6 bases; junction bases not matched to a gene: 10. TCRdb fed the RT-PCR reads into MiXCR, producing one record per CDR3 protein. The sample has approximately 290,000 distinct CDR3 sequences; about 20% are singletons. The sequence was collected from a man aged 50 to 69 who received an inactivated influenza vaccine. The material was PBMCs from blood, obtained 21 months after vaccination. This rearrangement joins TRBV5-3 to TRBJ1-2; 9 nucleotides agree with TRBD1. TRBV5-3 is annotated as an ORF whose role is uncertain. CDR3 in amino acids: CARSLHEDRGFDGYTF. In DNA form, the CDR3 reads TGTGCCAGAAGCTTGCATGAAGACAGGGGGTTCGATGGCTACACCTTC.